This passage covers 31 T cell receptor beta chains from one sample sequenced in a study of T cells in Graves' hyperthyroidism and ophthalmopathy. Amplification of TCR beta CDR3 regions was performed using RNA transcripts as template. TCR CDR3 regions were first amplified by RT-PCR with HTBI primers. Using its own MiXCR run on the multiplex PCR reads, TCRdb lists one record per CDR3 protein. There are around 340,000 distinct CDR3 sequences in the sample; around a fifth occur only once, and about 50% lies in the top ten. Sequenced input: blood. These receptors all come from a woman aged 45 to 65 with Graves' hyperthyroidism.

In this sample, this clonotype turned up many times. The genes are TRBV9 and TRBJ1-1, with D possibly matching TRBD1 (6 bases). The V end was cut by 4 bases, the J end by 3 bases, with 16 bases between. The CDR3 is 15 amino acids. The V gene's germline CDR1 is SGDLS and CDR2 YYNGEE. As DNA, the CDR3 is TGTGCCAGCAGCCCCCCGTCAGGGGCGGACACTGAAGCTTTCTTT. Its translation is CASSPPSGADTEAFF.

Many counts were recorded for this clonotype. The chain carries TRBV5-1 and TRBJ1-6; D uncertain. Germline CDR1 is SGHRS and CDR2 is YFSETQ. The CDR3 contains 13 residues. The V and J ends lost 7 bases and 5 bases respectively, with 10 bases between them. The CDR3 DNA reads TGCGCCAGCCGGAGGCAGGATAATTCACCCCTCCACTTT. It encodes CASRRQDNSPLHF. The entire variable domain, with the rest obtained from reference TRBV5-1 and TRBJ1-6, is as follows: KAGVTQTPRYLIKTRGQQVTLSCSPISGHRSVSWYQQTPGQGLQFLFEYFSETQRNKGNFPGRFSGRQFSNSRSEMNVSTLELGDSALYLCASRRQDNSPLHFGNGTRLTVT.

J is TRBJ2-7 and V is TRBV4-1, with D maybe TRBD1 (5 bases). The germline gives CDR1 MGHRA, CDR2 YSYEKL. The CDR3 consists of 15 residues. V was trimmed by 2 bases and J by 2 bases, leaving 13 bases between them. Written as DNA, the CDR3 is TGCGCCAGCAGCCAAACACTACAGGTAACCTACGAGCAGTACTTC. Its translation is CASSQTLQVTYEQYF.

This rearrangement joins TRBV18 to TRBJ2-1; TRBD1 matches 7 bases. Germline V lookup: CDR1 KGHSH, CDR2 LQKENI. This CDR3 has 17 residues. V shed 1 base, J shed 0 bases, and the junction held 6 bases outside the gene matches. CDR3 region: CASSPRTGQSSYNEQFF. CDR3 bases: TGTGCCAGCTCACCACGGACAGGTCAAAGCTCCTACAATGAGCAGTTCTTC.

This clonotype was picked up many times. This chain joins TRBV7-8 and TRBJ2-1, with TRBD2 identical over 12 bases. CDR1 is SGHVS and CDR2 is FQNEAQ in the germline V gene. Trimming removed 2 bases from V and 8 bases from J; junction bases left unmatched: 7. This CDR3 is 16 amino acids long. In DNA form, the CDR3 reads TGTGCCAGCAGCTTAAAGCGCCTAGCGGGAGGGGATGAGCAGTTCTTC. This gives the protein CASSLKRLAGGDEQFF.

In its sample, this clonotype was seen a few times. This rearrangement joins TRBV28 to TRBJ1-2, with 8 positions matching TRBD1. The trim removed 4 bases at V and 3 bases at J, leaving 4 bases unmatched. CDR1 is MDHEN, CDR2 SYDVKM, per germline. CDR3 length: 14 residues. The CDR3 loop reads CASSYLTGDYGYTF. Here the CDR3 DNA reads TGTGCCAGCAGTTATCTGACAGGGGACTATGGCTACACCTTC.

This clonotype was recorded many times. V gene TRBV5-1 combines with J gene TRBJ1-4, with D perhaps TRBD1 (5 bases). V lost 5 bases and J lost 3, with 11 bases in between. The CDR3 is 14 residues long. The germline CDR1 and CDR2 sequences are SGHRS and YFSETQ. The CDR3: CASSTAGSNEKLFF. CDR3 DNA sequence: TGCGCCAGCAGTACCGCAGGGTCTAATGAAAAACTGTTTTTT.

V is TRBV5-5 and J is TRBJ2-7; 7 positions agree with TRBD2. V gave up 5 bases and J gave up 2 bases; unmatched junction bases: 10. The CDR3 consists of 15 residues. Germline CDR1 SGHKS, CDR2 YYEKEE (reference sequence). DNA of the CDR3: TGTGCCAGCAGATTGAGGGGAGGGTCCACCTACGAGCAGTACTTC. It is translated as CASRLRGGSTYEQYF.

With respect to this clonotype: Its ends do not fully match the called genes, so a read error is possible. This chain connects TRBV19 to TRBJ2-1; tentative D call: TRBD1 (6 bases). The germline V gene has CDR1 LNHDA and CDR2 SQIVND (reference sequence). CDR3 length equals 16 residues. The CDR3 reads CTSSIHARGSYNEQFF. CDR3 DNA: TGTACCAGTAGTATTCACGCCAGGGGTTCCTACAATGAGCAGTTCTTC.

This clonotype was found many times. This chain connects TRBV4-1 to TRBJ1-1, with D hard to call. Trimming left V 0 bases short and J 1 base short, with 3 bases between. CDR3 length: 13 residues. Germline assignment: CDR1 MGHRA and CDR2 YSYEKL. The DNA of the CDR3 is TGCGCCAGCAGCCAAGACGGGAACACTGAAGCTTTCTTT. Translation gives CASSQDGNTEAFF.

This clonotype was found many times. V usage is TRBV27 and J usage is TRBJ2-6, with D unclear. CDR3 size: 16 residues. Trimming took off 7 bases at V and 0 bases at J, with 13 bases between the two ends. Germline V gene data show CDR1 as MNHEY and CDR2 as SMNVEV (reference sequence). The CDR3 region has the DNA TGTGCCAGCATTACCGACGGGTACTCTGGGGCCAACGTCCTGACTTTC. This codes for CASITDGYSGANVLTF.

This chain connects TRBV7-9 to TRBJ2-1, with 13 bases that match TRBD2. The germline V gene encodes CDR1 SEHNR and CDR2 FQNEAQ (reference sequence). This CDR3 comprises 14 residues. Trimming removed 7 bases from V and 9 bases from J; junction bases left unmatched: 6. CDR3 residues: CASTTSGGAGEQFF. The CDR3 DNA follows: TGTGCCAGCACTACTAGCGGGGGGGCTGGTGAGCAGTTCTTC.

There are a few counts of this clonotype. The chain joins TRBV6-9 to TRBJ1-4, with D maybe TRBD1 (6 bases). With 2 bases removed from V and 10 bases from J, the gap between germline ends came to 20 bases. The CDR3 is 16 residues long. CDR1 MNHGY and CDR2 SVAAGI come from the germline V gene. CDR3 nucleotides: TGTGCCAGCAGTTATCATCGGGCCCAGGGGAAGGGAAAACTGTTTTTT. Translated, it gives CASSYHRAQGKGKLFF.

As concerns this clonotype: A much larger clone sits a single nucleotide away, making a read error possible. The chain links TRBV11-2 to TRBJ2-7; 10 bases map to TRBD2. Germline V gene sequence: CDR1 SGHAT, CDR2 FQNNGV. The CDR3 sequence is 17 residues long. The CDR3 sequence: CASSLGGLADLTYGQYF. The CDR3 region has the DNA TGTGCCAGCAGCTTAGGTGGACTAGCGGATTTGACCTACGGGCAGTACTTC.

V gene TRBV7-9 combines with J gene TRBJ1-2, with D unresolved. Between the trimmed V and J ends, which lost 4 bases and 2 bases, there was a span of 11 bases. The CDR3 extends over 14 amino acids. Germline V CDR1 and CDR2: SEHNR, FQNEAQ (reference sequence). The CDR3 nucleotides are TGTGCCAGCAGCTCCCCGGGGAGGAACTATGGCTACACCTTC. It translates to CASSSPGRNYGYTF.

This clonotype was recorded at least ten times. The genes are TRBV20-1 and TRBJ2-7, with 7 bases that match TRBD1. CDR1 and CDR2 from the germline V gene are DFQATT and SNEGSKA (reference sequence). Unmatched junction bases numbered 8, after V lost 3 bases and J lost 0 bases. There are 15 residues in the CDR3. The CDR3 DNA is TGCAGTGCTAGGGTAACCGGGACAGTCTCCTACGAGCAGTACTTC. Protein product: CSARVTGTVSYEQYF.

In this sample, this clonotype turned up many times. The chain is built from TRBV3-1 and TRBJ1-2; TRBD1 agrees at 7 bases. V lost 1 base and J lost 7; bases outside the gene matches: 6. The V gene's germline CDR1 is LGHDT and CDR2 YNNKEL (reference sequence). The CDR3 spans 14 residues. In nucleotides, the CDR3 is TGTGCCAGCAGCCAAGCGACAGGGATCGGTGGCTACACCTTC. Protein sequence: CASSQATGIGGYTF.

V gene TRBV28 combines with J gene TRBJ2-1; 13 bases are a match to TRBD2. CDR1 MDHEN and CDR2 SYDVKM come from the germline V gene. The CDR3 covers 18 residues. V gave up 2 bases and J gave up 0 bases; unmatched junction bases: 4. The CDR3 spells CASSLRGLAGSSYNEQFF. The DNA of the CDR3 is TGTGCCAGCAGTTTAAGGGGACTAGCGGGGAGCTCCTACAATGAGCAGTTCTTC.

This clonotype was counted many times. J is TRBJ2-1 and V is TRBV12-3 or TRBV12-4; D might be TRBD1 (5 bases). The CDR3 runs to 12 residues. Trimming took off 5 bases at V and 9 bases at J, with 11 bases between the two ends. The CDR3 nucleotides are TGTGCCAGCAGTGAGCAGGGTGCTGAGCAGTTCTTC. This sequence encodes CASSEQGAEQFF.

This clonotype was observed many times. This sequence joins TRBV5-1 and TRBJ2-3, with 10 nucleotides matching TRBD1. The CDR3 runs 15 residues. J gave up 3 bases and V 5 bases, and 6 bases lay outside the gene matches. CDR1 and CDR2 from the germline V gene are SGHRS and YFSETQ. The CDR3 reads CASSQTGGKTDTQYF. The CDR3, as DNA: TGCGCCAGCAGTCAGACAGGGGGCAAAACAGATACGCAGTATTTT.

The sample holds many counts of this clonotype. The chain recombines TRBV7-9 with TRBJ1-4; D remains unclear. CDR1 and CDR2 from the germline V gene are SEHNR and FQNEAQ (reference sequence). V was trimmed by 6 bases and J by 0 bases, leaving 11 bases between them. The CDR3 is made up of 15 amino acids. The CDR3: CASSPGGATNEKLFF. CDR3 nucleotide sequence: TGTGCCAGCAGTCCCGGCGGGGCAACTAATGAAAAACTGTTTTTT.

This clonotype was seen ten or more times. The chain is built from TRBV12-3 or TRBV12-4 and TRBJ2-6; D remains ambiguous. Trimming removed 6 bases from V and 0 bases from J, with 6 bases in between. The CDR3 has 14 residues. The CDR3 loop is CASSLGSGANVLTF. DNA of the CDR3: TGTGCCAGCAGCTTGGGCTCTGGGGCCAACGTCCTGACTTTC.

The chain recombines TRBV20-1 with TRBJ2-1; D call uncertain. In germline, CDR1 is DFQATT, CDR2 SNEGSKA (reference sequence). V was pared by 4 bases and J by 0 bases, with 13 bases between. The CDR3 runs 15 residues. For the CDR3, the DNA is TGCAGTGCTAACCGAGGAGCCTCCTCCTACAATGAGCAGTTCTTC. This translates into CSANRGASSYNEQFF.

The table lists this clonotype with many counts. The rearrangement links TRBV15 to TRBJ1-5; 8 bases match TRBD1. Germline loops: CDR1 LNHNV, CDR2 YYDKDF (reference sequence). This CDR3 spans 14 amino acids. V shed 6 bases and J 4 bases; nucleotides not matched to a gene: 5. CDR3 coding DNA: TGTGCCACCAGGACGGGACAGGTAAATCAGCCCCAGCATTTT. Translating gives CATRTGQVNQPQHF.

The V and J genes are TRBV28 and TRBJ2-3, with a tentative D call TRBD1 (6 bases). The CDR3 length is 13 residues. Trimming cost V 4 bases and J 3 bases, with 8 bases left between them. Germline CDR1 and CDR2: MDHEN and SYDVKM. The CDR3 loop is CASSWGQTDTQYF. The CDR3 nucleotides are TGTGCCAGCAGTTGGGGGCAAACAGATACGCAGTATTTT.

This clonotype was seen more than once but under ten times. CDR3 in DNA: TGTGCCAGCAGCTCGTCGGGACTACGCACCTCCTACGAGCAGTACTTC. This sequence encodes CASSSSGLRTSYEQYF. The V and J genes are TRBV3-1 and TRBJ2-7, with TRBD2 matching over 7 bases. Germline CDR1 and CDR2: LGHDT and YNNKEL (reference sequence). V gave up 5 bases and J gave up 0 bases; unmatched junction bases: 10. The CDR3 is 16 amino acids.

Only a few counts were recorded for this clonotype. The V and J genes are TRBV10-3 and TRBJ2-3, with 8 nucleotides matching TRBD2. This CDR3 is 15 amino acids long. Trimming cost V 4 bases and J 5 bases; bases outside gene matches: 8. CDR1 and CDR2 from the germline V gene are ENHRY and SYGVKD. CDR3 DNA sequence: TGTGCCATCAGTGGTTTAAGCGGGGGAATAGATACGCAGTATTTT. Protein product: CAISGLSGGIDTQYF.

The sample holds a few counts of this clonotype. The chain recombines TRBV7-9 with TRBJ1-3; a possible D gene is TRBD1 (6 bases). Germline V gene lookup returns CDR1 SEHNR and CDR2 FQNEAQ (reference sequence). V lost 3 bases and J 1 base, leaving 13 bases between the germline ends. CDR3 length: 16 amino acids. CDR3 DNA: TGTGCCAGCAGCTTTACAGGGACGGGATCTGGAAACACCATATATTTT. Its translation is CASSFTGTGSGNTIYF.

This clonotype was detected a few times. The V call is TRBV7-9, the J call TRBJ2-1; no clear D gene. The germline CDR1 and CDR2 sequences are SEHNR and FQNEAQ (reference sequence). With 5 bases removed from V and 6 bases from J, the gap between germline ends came to 17 bases. This CDR3 has 15 amino acids. CDR3 in DNA: TGTGCCAGCAGCCGAGACGTTGGAGTACGCAATGAGCAGTTCTTC. Its protein product is CASSRDVGVRNEQFF.

This clonotype has a count of ten or more. The chain employs TRBV12-3 or TRBV12-4 and TRBJ2-1; possible D gene TRBD1, 6 bases. The CDR3 runs 13 residues. Trimming shortened V by 3 bases and J by 8 bases, and 11 bases separated the two germline ends. This CDR3 reads CASSFRDNDEQFF. The CDR3 DNA reads as TGTGCCAGCAGTTTTAGGGACAACGATGAGCAGTTCTTC.

This clonotype was seen ten or more times. The gene calls are TRBV2 and TRBJ2-3, with D perhaps assigned TRBD1 or TRBD2 (5 bases each). In germline, CDR1 is SNHLY, CDR2 FYNNEI. CDR3 size: 13 residues. V lost 8 bases, J lost 2 bases, and 11 bases lay in between. As DNA, the CDR3 is TGTGCCAGCTCTCGGGACCTCACAGATACGCAGTATTTT. Translated: CASSRDLTDTQYF.